This paragraph covers one T cell receptor (beta chain) sequence. Antigen unknown. This entry belongs to a study of Ad26.COV2.S vaccination and SARS-CoV-2 variants. Regarding the study as a whole: Substantial post-vaccination breadth of spike-specific CD8+ and CD4+ T cell responses was reported.

The V gene lost 6 bases and the J gene lost 3 bases, with 6 bases spanning the gap. Germline CDR1 is KGHSH and CDR2 is LQKENI. This CDR3 contains 11 residues. TCRdb keeps only in-frame clones here, not all; method: immunoSEQ multiplex PCR. Of approximately 500,000 clones listed, around 88% are singletons. Treatment denoted: 15 to 20 received Ad26.COV2.S at low or high dose, single or two shots; several received placebo; per-sample allocation not given. The investigators took samples on day 63 after the first vaccine or placebo injection. The chain employs TRBV18 and TRBJ2-7; no definite D call. This sequence was found in a person aged 18 to 59 who received the Ad26.COV2.S COVID-19 vaccine or a placebo. Specimen: peripheral blood, collected in a trial of Ad26.COV2.S vaccine versus placebo. The CDR3 is CASSHNYEQYF. The CDR3 nucleotides are TGTGCCAGCTCGCACAACTACGAGCAGTACTTC.